A single sample gave rise to the 13 T cell receptor beta chains below, sequenced in a study of blood T cell repertoires in COVID-19. Sequencing used immunoSEQ multiplex PCR; TCRdb keeps in-frame clones, though not all of them. The data contain 150,000 to 200,000 clones, 70% to 80% of them singletons. The sequenced material came from PBMCs or T cells enriched from blood (not recorded which). These receptors came from a woman in her fifties or sixties who had recovered from COVID-19.

CDR3 DNA sequence: TGCAGCGTTGAATGGGGACAGGGCGGCGACACTGAAGCTTTCTTT. Residues: CSVEWGQGGDTEAFF. The chain is built from TRBV29-1 and TRBJ1-1; 9 nucleotides line up with TRBD1. With 2 bases clipped from V and 3 bases from J, the junction kept 7 bases outside the gene matches. In germline, CDR1 is SQVTM, CDR2 ANQGSEA. The CDR3 loop spans 15 amino acids.

Only a few counts were recorded for this clone. The chain links TRBV19 to TRBJ2-6; possibly TRBD2 for D (5 bases). Germline V gives CDR1 LNHDA, CDR2 SQIVND (reference sequence). CDR3 length: 15 amino acids. Trimming cost V 4 bases and J 1 base, with 8 bases left between them. CDR3 nucleotide sequence: TGTGCCAGTAGTACGGCGGGTTCTGGGGCCAACGTCCTGACTTTC. Amino acid sequence: CASSTAGSGANVLTF.

This clone occurred once. This chain connects TRBV4-2 to TRBJ2-1; 9 bases are a match to TRBD2. V trimming: 0 bases; J trimming: 7 bases; junction bases outside the gene matches: 13. This CDR3 is 18 amino acids long. Germline V CDR1 and CDR2: LGHNA, YNFKEQ. The CDR3 spells CASSQDRTQREAGNEQFF. The DNA of the CDR3 is TGTGCCAGCAGCCAAGATAGAACCCAGCGGGAGGCCGGGAATGAGCAGTTCTTC.

The chain carries TRBV28 and TRBJ2-7, with TRBD1 matching over 10 bases. The J segment lost 3 bases and the V segment lost 5 bases, leaving 1 base of the junction unmatched. Germline CDR1 reads MDHEN; CDR2 reads SYDVKM. This CDR3 is built from 13 residues. CDR3 DNA sequence: TGTGCCAGCAGTCGGGACAGGGGCTACGAGCAGTACTTC. Translating gives CASSRDRGYEQYF.

This clone showed up just a few times. The V call is TRBV28, the J call TRBJ2-5, with D possibly being TRBD1 (5 bases). The CDR3 has 16 residues. V lost 2 bases to trimming and J lost 1 base, with 14 bases between them. Germline V gene sequence: CDR1 MDHEN, CDR2 SYDVKM. The CDR3: CASSLNTGTRQETQYF. CDR3 nucleotide sequence: TGTGCCAGCAGTTTAAATACAGGTACCCGCCAAGAGACCCAGTACTTC.

The chain carries TRBV4-3 and TRBJ1-1; D is ambiguous. Trimming stripped 1 base from V and 4 bases from J, with 7 bases between. Germline CDR1 and CDR2: LGHNA and YSLEER. This CDR3 is 13 amino acids long. The CDR3 spells CASSQGSPTEAFF. CDR3 nucleotide sequence: TGCGCCAGCAGCCAAGGGAGTCCCACTGAAGCTTTCTTT.

The chain combines TRBV7-7 with TRBJ2-5, with 10 bases aligning to TRBD2. V lost 3 bases, J lost 4 bases, and 5 bases stayed unmatched. Germline CDR1 is SSHAT and CDR2 is FNYEAQ (reference sequence). This CDR3 has 15 residues. CDR3 sequence: CASSFGTSVGETQYF. In DNA, the CDR3 is TGTGCCAGCAGCTTCGGGACTAGCGTGGGAGAGACCCAGTACTTC. Filled out from reference TRBV7-7 and TRBJ2-5, the complete variable domain reads GAGVSQSPRYKVTKRGQDVTLRCDPISSHATLYWYQQALGQGPEFLTYFNYEAQPDKSGLPSDRFSAERPEGSISTLTIQRTEQRDSAMYRCASSFGTSVGETQYFGPGTRLLVL.

This clone has a handful of counts. The CDR3 protein is CASSSGEDTEAFF. DNA of the CDR3: TGTGCCAGTAGCTCAGGGGAAGACACTGAAGCTTTCTTT. The chain has TRBV19 and TRBJ1-1; D may be TRBD1 (6 bases). The germline V gene encodes CDR1 LNHDA and CDR2 SQIVND (reference sequence). The CDR3 extends over 13 amino acids. V was shortened by 6 bases and J by 3 bases, with 11 bases between the two germline ends.

The V gene is TRBV24-1, the J gene TRBJ2-5; possibly TRBD1 for D (6 bases). Germline CDR1 is KGHDR and CDR2 is SFDVKD. V was trimmed by 2 bases and J by 7 bases, leaving 16 bases between them. The CDR3 runs 15 residues. The CDR3 DNA reads TGTGCCACCAGTGATTCAGGGGTCGGGGTTGGGACCCAGTACTTC. Encoded protein: CATSDSGVGVGTQYF.

This chain links TRBV5-4 with TRBJ2-2, with TRBD2 matching 10 bases. The ends lost 4 bases at V and 2 bases at J; junction bases unmatched: 5. Germline assignment: CDR1 SGHNT and CDR2 YYREEE (reference sequence). CDR3 length: 16 residues. CDR3 region: CASSPRTSGNTGELFF. CDR3 nucleotides: TGTGCCAGCAGCCCGAGGACTAGCGGCAACACCGGGGAGCTGTTTTTT.

The chain has TRBV4-2 and TRBJ1-5; no clear D gene. Per germline, CDR1 LGHNA and CDR2 YNFKEQ. This CDR3 has 18 residues. Trimming pared 0 bases from V and 0 bases from J, leaving 15 bases between. CDR3 region: CASSQDWGGHSSNQPQHF. The CDR3 nucleotides are TGTGCCAGCAGCCAAGACTGGGGAGGGCATAGTAGCAATCAGCCCCAGCATTTT.

The rearrangement joins TRBV27 to TRBJ2-6, with D tentatively TRBD2 (6 bases). CDR1 is MNHEY and CDR2 is SMNVEV in the germline V gene (reference sequence). This CDR3 contains 15 residues. The V and J ends lost 3 bases and 3 bases respectively, with 9 bases between them. CDR3 protein: CASSLEGFGANVLTF. CDR3 coding DNA: TGTGCCAGCAGTTTGGAGGGGTTTGGGGCCAACGTCCTGACTTTC.

The rearrangement joins TRBV5-1 to TRBJ2-3; 11 bases match TRBD2. CDR3 length: 17 residues. After removal of 5 bases from V and 4 bases from J, the junction contained 12 bases not matched to a gene. CDR1 is SGHRS, CDR2 YFSETQ, per germline. CDR3 amino acids: CASSRTTSGSLSDTQYF. CDR3 sequence (DNA): TGCGCCAGCAGTCGAACTACTAGCGGGAGTCTCTCAGATACGCAGTATTTT.